Listed below are T cell receptor beta chains from one sample, sequenced in a study of CD8 T cells in ankylosing spondylitis. TCRdb ran MiXCR on the 5' RACE reads and lists one entry per CDR3 protein. This sample has 200,000 to 300,000 distinct CDR3 sequences, with roughly a tenth found just once. Sample: blood, either unsorted or a sorted T cell fraction (not recorded which). The source is a male donor with ankylosing spondylitis or in good health (not recorded which). Each CDR3 is given with its conserved first and last residue. A D gene is named only where the DNA matches it firmly. Some rows mark clone size as missing; the rest say once, few, many or name a class of expanded clone.

abundance: many; v_gene: TRBV2; j_gene: TRBJ1-3; d_gene: TRBD1; CDR3nt: TGTGCCAGCAGTGCGGACAGGTCGAGGTCGAACACCATATATTTT; CDR3aa: CASSADRSRSNTIYF
abundance: few; v_gene: TRBV30; j_gene: TRBJ2-3; d_gene: .; CDR3nt: TGTGCCTGGAGTATGGGGGGTGGCGCAGATACGCAGTATTTT; CDR3aa: CAWSMGGGADTQYF
abundance: many; v_gene: TRBV6-1; j_gene: TRBJ2-5; d_gene: TRBD1; CDR3nt: TGTGCCAGCAGTGAAGGGACAGGCCGCATAGAGACCCAGTACTTC; CDR3aa: CASSEGTGRIETQYF
abundance: .; v_gene: TRBV7-9; j_gene: TRBJ2-7; d_gene: TRBD2; CDR3nt: TGTGCCAGCAGCGGTGGACTAGCGGACCTCTACGAGCAGTACTTC; CDR3aa: CASSGGLADLYEQYF
abundance: many; v_gene: TRBV7-9; j_gene: TRBJ2-2; d_gene: .; CDR3nt: TGTGCCAGCAGCGGGGTCCAGGGTAACACCGGGGAGCTGTTTTTT; CDR3aa: CASSGVQGNTGELFF
abundance: many; v_gene: TRBV4-1; j_gene: TRBJ1-2; d_gene: .; CDR3nt: TGCGCCAGCAGCCAGTACTCGGACGGAGGAACTAACTATGGCTACACCTTC; CDR3aa: CASSQYSDGGTNYGYTF
abundance: few; v_gene: TRBV5-1; j_gene: TRBJ2-1; d_gene: TRBD1; CDR3nt: TGCGCCAGCAGCCTCGTGGGACAGGCGGAGAATGAGCAGTTCTTC; CDR3aa: CASSLVGQAENEQFF
abundance: many; v_gene: TRBV5-1; j_gene: TRBJ2-2; d_gene: TRBD2; CDR3nt: TGCGCCAGCAGCGGCAGGAATGGGAGGGACACCGGGGAGCTGTTTTTT; CDR3aa: CASSGRNGRDTGELFF
abundance: many; v_gene: TRBV2; j_gene: TRBJ2-7; d_gene: .; CDR3nt: TGTGCCAGCAGTGGTGAGGGGGGGTTCCTTACGCAGTACTTC; CDR3aa: CASSGEGGFLTQYF
abundance: many; v_gene: TRBV20-1; j_gene: TRBJ2-5; d_gene: .; CDR3nt: TGCAGTGCTAGAGCAAGGAGAGCGCCCTATGAGACCCAGTACTTC; CDR3aa: CSARARRAPYETQYF
abundance: .; v_gene: TRBV30; j_gene: TRBJ1-6; d_gene: .; CDR3nt: TGTGCCTGGACCCGGACAGCTTTCTCCTATAATTCACCCCTCCACTTT; CDR3aa: CAWTRTAFSYNSPLHF
abundance: many; v_gene: TRBV5-6; j_gene: TRBJ1-4; d_gene: .; CDR3nt: TGTGCCAGCAGACCCAAAGGGGCAACTAATGAAAAACTGTTTTTT; CDR3aa: CASRPKGATNEKLFF
abundance: many; v_gene: TRBV20-1; j_gene: TRBJ1-2; d_gene: TRBD1; CDR3nt: TGCAGTGCTCGCCGGGACAGAAACAGCTATGGCTACACCTTC; CDR3aa: CSARRDRNSYGYTF
abundance: .; v_gene: TRBV10-1; j_gene: TRBJ1-5; d_gene: .; CDR3nt: TGCGCCAGCAGTGAGTGGACTCTCTCAGGCGGCAATCAGCCCCAGCATTTT; CDR3aa: CASSEWTLSGGNQPQHF
abundance: .; v_gene: TRBV7-2; j_gene: TRBJ2-7; d_gene: .; CDR3nt: TGTGCCAGCAGCTTAGCTGACAGGTCCTACGAGCAGTACTTC; CDR3aa: CASSLADRSYEQYF
abundance: many; v_gene: TRBV28; j_gene: TRBJ2-5; d_gene: TRBD2; CDR3nt: TGTGCCAGCAGTTTAGGGCTCAGGGAGGGTAAGGAGACCCAGTACTTC; CDR3aa: CASSLGLREGKETQYF
abundance: once; v_gene: TRBV7-6; j_gene: TRBJ2-7; d_gene: .; CDR3nt: TGTACCAGCAGCTTAGGGACAAACTACGAGCAGTACTTC; CDR3aa: CTSSLGTNYEQYF
abundance: few; v_gene: TRBV20-1; j_gene: TRBJ2-3; d_gene: TRBD2; CDR3nt: TGCAGTGCTAGACCCTCAACGCTAGCGGAGCGCACAGATACGCAGTATTTT; CDR3aa: CSARPSTLAERTDTQYF
abundance: many; v_gene: TRBV7-6; j_gene: TRBJ2-2; d_gene: .; CDR3nt: TGTGCCAGCAGTTTTATAACAGTGGGGGACACCGGGGAGCTGTTTTTT; CDR3aa: CASSFITVGDTGELFF
abundance: few; v_gene: TRBV4-2; j_gene: TRBJ1-6; d_gene: TRBD1; CDR3nt: TGTGCCAGCAGCCAAGAGGGGACAGGGTTGTCCTATAATTCACCCCTCCACTTT; CDR3aa: CASSQEGTGLSYNSPLHF
abundance: .; v_gene: TRBV20-1; j_gene: TRBJ1-3; d_gene: .; CDR3nt: TGCAGTGCTAGGTCAGATGGAAACACCATATATTTT; CDR3aa: CSARSDGNTIYF
abundance: many; v_gene: TRBV29-1; j_gene: TRBJ2-3; d_gene: .; CDR3nt: TGCAGCGGACCCCGGGACTTTGGGACAGATACGCAGTATTTT; CDR3aa: CSGPRDFGTDTQYF
abundance: few; v_gene: TRBV10-3; j_gene: TRBJ1-2; d_gene: .; CDR3nt: TGTGCCATCAGTGGGCCCGGCGGGAGCTATGGCTACACCTTC; CDR3aa: CAISGPGGSYGYTF
abundance: .; v_gene: TRBV11-2; j_gene: TRBJ2-2; d_gene: TRBD2; CDR3nt: TGTGCCAGCAGCTTAAAACTAGCGGGGGCCCGGGGCACCGGGGAGCTGTTTTTT; CDR3aa: CASSLKLAGARGTGELFF
abundance: few; v_gene: TRBV7-9; j_gene: TRBJ1-4; d_gene: .; CDR3nt: TGTGCCAGCAGCAATCCCGAGGGGCTTGATGAAAAACTGTTTTTT; CDR3aa: CASSNPEGLDEKLFF
abundance: many; v_gene: TRBV10-3; j_gene: TRBJ1-1; d_gene: .; CDR3nt: TGTGCCATCAGTTCCGGGACGGAGCTTGAAGCTTTCTTT; CDR3aa: CAISSGTELEAFF
abundance: .; v_gene: TRBV10-3; j_gene: TRBJ2-1; d_gene: TRBD2; CDR3nt: TGTGCCACCTACGGGCAGCGGGAGGGCCTTAATGAGCAGTTCTTC; CDR3aa: CATYGQREGLNEQFF
abundance: .; v_gene: TRBV3-1; j_gene: TRBJ2-5; d_gene: TRBD2; CDR3nt: TGTGCCAGCACCCAAGATCGCGGGACTAGCGGGAGCGGCGAGACCCAGTACTTC; CDR3aa: CASTQDRGTSGSGETQYF
abundance: many; v_gene: TRBV29-1; j_gene: TRBJ2-3; d_gene: .; CDR3nt: TGCAGCGTTGAAGTGCGCACAGATACGCAGTATTTT; CDR3aa: CSVEVRTDTQYF
abundance: many; v_gene: TRBV18; j_gene: TRBJ2-5; d_gene: .; CDR3nt: TGTGCCAGCTCACTATACCAAGAGACCCAGTACTTC; CDR3aa: CASSLYQETQYF
abundance: many; v_gene: TRBV5-1; j_gene: TRBJ1-1; d_gene: TRBD1; CDR3nt: TGCGCCAGCAGCTCAACCGGACAGGGGGCCCCTGAAGCTTTCTTT; CDR3aa: CASSSTGQGAPEAFF
abundance: many; v_gene: TRBV15; j_gene: TRBJ1-2; d_gene: .; CDR3nt: TGTGCCACCAGCAGAGTGAGGGGAGTCGACTATGGCTACACCTTC; CDR3aa: CATSRVRGVDYGYTF
abundance: many; v_gene: TRBV20-1; j_gene: TRBJ2-7; d_gene: .; CDR3nt: TGCAGTGCTACGAATCGGGTAGCGACTACCTACGAGCAGTACTTC; CDR3aa: CSATNRVATTYEQYF
abundance: .; v_gene: TRBV6-6; j_gene: TRBJ1-1; d_gene: TRBD1; CDR3nt: TGTGCCAGCAATGTACAGGGGAGACTTGAAGCTTTCTTT; CDR3aa: CASNVQGRLEAFF
abundance: many; v_gene: TRBV6-4; j_gene: TRBJ2-1; d_gene: .; CDR3nt: TGTGCCAGCAGTGACTCGGGGGGCGGGAATGAGCAGTTCTTC; CDR3aa: CASSDSGGGNEQFF
abundance: many; v_gene: TRBV12-3/TRBV12-4; j_gene: TRBJ2-1; d_gene: .; CDR3nt: TGTGCCAGCCTCAGCTCTTACAATGAGCAGTTCTTC; CDR3aa: CASLSSYNEQFF
abundance: many; v_gene: TRBV5-1; j_gene: TRBJ2-7; d_gene: .; CDR3nt: TGCGCCAGCAGCCCCGGGGACGTATCCTACGAGCAGTACTTC; CDR3aa: CASSPGDVSYEQYF
abundance: .; v_gene: TRBV20-1; j_gene: TRBJ2-2; d_gene: .; CDR3nt: TGCAGTGCTAGAGTAGGAGTCGGGGAGCTGTTTTTT; CDR3aa: CSARVGVGELFF
abundance: .; v_gene: TRBV6-6; j_gene: TRBJ2-7; d_gene: .; CDR3nt: TGTGCCAGCAGCGGCGGGGAGACCTACGAGCAGTACTTC; CDR3aa: CASSGGETYEQYF
abundance: many; v_gene: TRBV14; j_gene: TRBJ1-4; d_gene: .; CDR3nt: TGTGCCAGCAGCCAAGGGGGGCTGAGTGAAAAACTGTTTTTT; CDR3aa: CASSQGGLSEKLFF
abundance: few; v_gene: TRBV4-1; j_gene: TRBJ2-7; d_gene: .; CDR3nt: TGCGCCAGCAGCGAGGCGGGGCTCGAGAGGCAGTACTTC; CDR3aa: CASSEAGLERQYF
abundance: few; v_gene: TRBV29-1; j_gene: TRBJ1-1; d_gene: .; CDR3nt: TGCAGCGCACGCCGTACTCAGGGTACTGAAGCTTTCTTT; CDR3aa: CSARRTQGTEAFF